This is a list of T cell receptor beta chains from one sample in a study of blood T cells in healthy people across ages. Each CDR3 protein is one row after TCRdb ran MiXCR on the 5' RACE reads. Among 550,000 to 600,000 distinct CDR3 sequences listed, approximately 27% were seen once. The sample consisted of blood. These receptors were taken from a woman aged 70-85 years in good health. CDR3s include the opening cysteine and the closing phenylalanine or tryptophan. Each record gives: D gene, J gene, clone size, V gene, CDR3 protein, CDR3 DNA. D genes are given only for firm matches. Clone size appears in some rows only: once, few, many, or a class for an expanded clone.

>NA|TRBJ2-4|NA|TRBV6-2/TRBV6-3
CATTTRASPIIQYF
TGTGCCACTACAACCCGGGCCTCACCGATCATTCAGTACTTC
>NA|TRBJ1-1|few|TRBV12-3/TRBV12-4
CASSLRVGTEAFF
TGTGCCAGCAGCCTCAGAGTTGGCACTGAAGCTTTCTTT
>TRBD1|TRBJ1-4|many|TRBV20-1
CSARGGQGSTNEKLFF
TGCAGTGCTAGAGGAGGACAGGGCTCAACTAATGAAAAACTGTTTTTT
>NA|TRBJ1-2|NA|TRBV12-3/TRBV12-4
CARPFAGTYGYTF
TGTGCCAGGCCCTTCGCTGGTACCTATGGCTACACCTTC
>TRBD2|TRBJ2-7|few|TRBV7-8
CASSFSGGGEQYF
TGTGCCAGCAGCTTCAGCGGGGGGGGCGAGCAGTACTTC
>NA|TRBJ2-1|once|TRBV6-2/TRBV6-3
CASSYSRSGLLTEQFF
TGTGCCAGCAGTTACTCGAGAAGCGGCCTGCTTACGGAGCAGTTCTTC
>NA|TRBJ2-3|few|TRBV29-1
CSVDTATDTQYF
TGCAGCGTTGACACCGCCACAGATACGCAGTATTTT
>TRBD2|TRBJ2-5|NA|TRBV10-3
CAINDGAGGIETQYF
TGTGCCATCAATGACGGAGCGGGAGGAATCGAGACCCAGTACTTC
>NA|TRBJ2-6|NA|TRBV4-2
CASSHRVRGVSGANVLTF
TGTGCCAGCAGCCACCGAGTTCGCGGGGTCTCTGGGGCCAACGTCCTGACTTTC
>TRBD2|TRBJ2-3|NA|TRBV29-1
CSVPRGGARDTQYF
TGCAGCGTTCCCCGCGGGGGGGCGAGAGATACGCAGTATTTT
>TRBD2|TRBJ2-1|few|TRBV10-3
CATFHSGAGSYNEQFF
TGTGCCACCTTCCATAGCGGGGCGGGGTCCTACAATGAGCAGTTCTTC
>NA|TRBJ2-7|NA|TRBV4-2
CASSLTTTEEYEQYF
TGTGCCAGCAGCCTCACAACCACTGAGGAGTACGAGCAGTACTTC
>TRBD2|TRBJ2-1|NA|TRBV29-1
CSVGRQGGLNEQFF
TGCAGCGTTGGGAGGCAGGGAGGGCTGAATGAGCAGTTCTTC
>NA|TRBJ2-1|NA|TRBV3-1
CASSQSRSGQQFF
TGTGCCAGCAGCCAGTCCCGATCGGGACAGCAGTTCTTC
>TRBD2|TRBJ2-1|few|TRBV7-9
CASAEGGSAYNEQFF
TGTGCCAGCGCTGAGGGAGGGAGTGCCTACAATGAGCAGTTCTTC
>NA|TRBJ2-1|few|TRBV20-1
CSAGRAVLNEQFF
TGCAGTGCTGGGAGAGCGGTCCTTAATGAGCAGTTCTTC
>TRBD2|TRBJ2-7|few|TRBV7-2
CASSLVASGTSSYEQYF
TGTGCCAGCAGCTTGGTAGCTAGCGGGACTAGCTCCTACGAGCAGTACTTC